This T cell receptor beta chain was observed in a study of OX40 agonist ivuxolimab in advanced cancers. V was clipped by 2 bases and J by 5 bases; unmatched bases: 4. The CDR3 has 14 amino acids. Germline CDR1 SEHNR, CDR2 FQNEAQ (reference sequence). Assay: immunoSEQ multiplex PCR; the TCRdb copy retains only in-frame clones and omits some. The sample gives 72,000 or so clones, roughly 90% of which show up once; 1.3% is in the top ten. The sequence was collected from an adult with an advanced solid tumor such as melanoma, head and neck, liver or kidney cancer. The V gene is TRBV7-9, the J gene TRBJ2-5, with 8 positions matching TRBD2. Sample: CD4+ or CD8+ T cells sorted from blood, taken in a trial of the OX40 agonist ivuxolimab. The CDR3 sequence is CASSLQAGVETQYF. The CDR3 region has the DNA TGTGCCAGCAGCTTACAAGCGGGGGTGGAGACCCAGTACTTC.